This entry concerns a single TCR beta chain. The antigen remains undetermined. Control samples came 1 year after myeloablative marrow transplants with methotrexate plus calcineurin inhibitor. This entry belongs to a study of T cells after posttransplantation cyclophosphamide. Study-wide points: TRB clonality was highly associated with recipient CMV seropositivity and reactivation.

The CDR3 sequence is 14 residues long. From germline, CDR1 is KGHSH and CDR2 LQKENI. The V end lost 3 bases, the J end lost 4 bases, and 10 bases lay between the germline ends. Profiling relied on immunoSEQ multiplex PCR, and the TCRdb table lists in-frame clones only, not all of them. The sample records about 17,000 clones, more than 80% being singletons. Sequenced here: PBMCs, sampled around 64 weeks after allogeneic stem cell transplant with calcineurin inhibitor and methotrexate. The chain employs TRBV18 and TRBJ1-5; no definite D call. The clonotype originates from a male patient aged 25-45 years who received an allogeneic stem cell transplant from an unrelated donor, was CMV-positive, and had acute and chronic GVHD. Some T cells here may be from the graft donor. The CDR3 is CASSPAVQNQPQHF. For the CDR3, the DNA is TGTGCCAGCTCACCGGCGGTTCAAAATCAGCCCCAGCATTTT.